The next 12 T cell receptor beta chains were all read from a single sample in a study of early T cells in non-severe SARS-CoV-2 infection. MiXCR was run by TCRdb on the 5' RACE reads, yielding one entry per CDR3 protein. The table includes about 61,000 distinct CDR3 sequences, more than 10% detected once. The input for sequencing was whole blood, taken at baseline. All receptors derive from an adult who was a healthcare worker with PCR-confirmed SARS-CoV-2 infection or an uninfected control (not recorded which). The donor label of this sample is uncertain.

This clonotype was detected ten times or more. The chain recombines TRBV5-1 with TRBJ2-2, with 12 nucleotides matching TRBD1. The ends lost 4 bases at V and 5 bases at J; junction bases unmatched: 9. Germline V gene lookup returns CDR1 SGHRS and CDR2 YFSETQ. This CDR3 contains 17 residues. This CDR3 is CASSTTGTGGITGELFF. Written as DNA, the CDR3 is TGCGCCAGCAGCACCACCGGGACAGGGGGCATTACCGGGGAGCTGTTTTTT.

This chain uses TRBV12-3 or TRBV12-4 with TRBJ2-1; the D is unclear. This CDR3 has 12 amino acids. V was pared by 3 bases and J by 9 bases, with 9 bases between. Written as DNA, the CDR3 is TGTGCCAGCAGTTTTCAGGTCGCTGAGCAGTTCTTC. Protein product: CASSFQVAEQFF.

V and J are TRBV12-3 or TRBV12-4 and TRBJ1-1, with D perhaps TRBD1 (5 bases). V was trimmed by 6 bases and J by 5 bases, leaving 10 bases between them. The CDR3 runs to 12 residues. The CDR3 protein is CASRSRATEAFF. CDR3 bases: TGTGCCAGCAGGTCCAGGGCGACTGAAGCTTTCTTT.

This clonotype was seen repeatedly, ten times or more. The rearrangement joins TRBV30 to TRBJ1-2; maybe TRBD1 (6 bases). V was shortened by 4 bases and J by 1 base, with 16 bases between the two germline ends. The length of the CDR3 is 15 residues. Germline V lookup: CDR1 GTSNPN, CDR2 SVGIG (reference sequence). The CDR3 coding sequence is TGTGCCTGGAACGACAGGAGGGGATTTAACTATGGCTACACCTTC. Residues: CAWNDRRGFNYGYTF.

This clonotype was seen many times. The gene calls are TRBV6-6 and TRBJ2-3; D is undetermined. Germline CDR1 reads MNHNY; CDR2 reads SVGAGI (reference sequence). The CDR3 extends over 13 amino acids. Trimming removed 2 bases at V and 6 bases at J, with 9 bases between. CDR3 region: CASSYGPRDTQYF. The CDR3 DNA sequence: TGTGCCAGCAGTTACGGACCGAGGGATACGCAGTATTTT.

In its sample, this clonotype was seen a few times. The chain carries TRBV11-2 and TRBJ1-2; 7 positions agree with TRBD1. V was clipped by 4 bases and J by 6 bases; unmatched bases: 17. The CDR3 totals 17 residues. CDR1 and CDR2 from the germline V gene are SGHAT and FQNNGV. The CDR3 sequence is CASSSSAVDRAGHGYTF. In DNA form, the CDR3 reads TGTGCCAGCAGCTCGTCCGCCGTTGACAGGGCAGGCCATGGCTACACCTTC.

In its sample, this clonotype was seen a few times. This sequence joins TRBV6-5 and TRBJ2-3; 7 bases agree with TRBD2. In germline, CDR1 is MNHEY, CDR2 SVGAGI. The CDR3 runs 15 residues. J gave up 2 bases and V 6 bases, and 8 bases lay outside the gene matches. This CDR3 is CASRDTGLPTDTQYF. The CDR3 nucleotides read TGTGCCAGCAGGGACACGGGACTACCCACAGATACGCAGTATTTT.

CDR3 in DNA: TGTGCCAGCAGCGCCGCCGGGACTAGCGGGGGACCCTACAATGAGCAGTTCTTC. Translated: CASSAAGTSGGPYNEQFF. The chain has TRBV7-2 and TRBJ2-1, with 14 positions matching TRBD2. Germline CDR1 is SGHTA and CDR2 is FQGNSA. Germline trimming cut 5 bases from V and 2 bases from J; bases unmatched to any gene: 8. The CDR3 runs 18 residues.

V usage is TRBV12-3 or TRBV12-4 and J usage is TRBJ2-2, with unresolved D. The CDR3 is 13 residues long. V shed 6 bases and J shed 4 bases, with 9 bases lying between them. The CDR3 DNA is TGTGCCAGCAGCTCTAGGAGCACCGGGGAGCTGTTTTTT. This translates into CASSSRSTGELFF.

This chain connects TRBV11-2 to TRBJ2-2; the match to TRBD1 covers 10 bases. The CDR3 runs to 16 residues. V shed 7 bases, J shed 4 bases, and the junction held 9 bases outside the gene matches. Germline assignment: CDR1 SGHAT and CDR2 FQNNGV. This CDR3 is CASTPMTGGRTGELFF. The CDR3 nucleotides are TGTGCCAGCACCCCAATGACAGGGGGCCGCACCGGGGAGCTGTTTTTT.

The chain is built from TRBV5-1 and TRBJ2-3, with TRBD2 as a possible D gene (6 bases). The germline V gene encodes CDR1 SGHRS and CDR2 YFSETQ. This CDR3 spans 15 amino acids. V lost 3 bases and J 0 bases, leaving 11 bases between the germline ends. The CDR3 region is CASSSRDLSTDTQYF. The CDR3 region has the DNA TGCGCCAGCAGCTCCCGGGACTTAAGCACAGATACGCAGTATTTT.

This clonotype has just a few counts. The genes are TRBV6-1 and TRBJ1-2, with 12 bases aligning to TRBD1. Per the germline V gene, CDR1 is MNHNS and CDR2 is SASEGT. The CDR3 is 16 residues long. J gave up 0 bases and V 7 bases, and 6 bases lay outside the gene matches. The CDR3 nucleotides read TGTGCCAGCACAGGGGACAGGGGGCTCTCTAACTATGGCTACACCTTC. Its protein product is CASTGDRGLSNYGYTF.